These T cell receptor beta chains were read from a single sample in a study of shared clonotypes between healthy human individuals. This table comes from immunoSEQ multiplex PCR, and its TCRdb copy is limited to in-frame clones, with some not included. Of some 790,000 clones listed, approximately 72% are singletons. Sequenced material: memory CD4+ T cells sorted from blood. Source of these receptors: a woman aged 25 to 39 in good health. The CDR3 runs from the conserved cysteine through the conserved F or W. The order of the fields is D gene, J gene, V gene, clone size, CDR3 DNA, CDR3 protein. The D gene is left open where the match is weak. Where a row states a size, it is once, few, many or the class of an expanded clone; other rows omit it.

. TRBJ1-2 TRBV2 . TGTGCCAGCAGTGAACGAGTCACGGCCGGCTATGGCTACACCTTC CASSERVTAGYGYTF
. TRBJ1-4 TRBV7-9 few TGTGCCAGCAGCCCTGGGAAGGCTAATGAAAAACTGTTTTTT CASSPGKANEKLFF
. TRBJ2-7 TRBV28 . TGTGCCAGCAGTCCACACAGAGACTGGCAGTACTTC CASSPHRDWQYF
TRBD2 TRBJ2-7 TRBV10-2 few TGCGCCAGCAGTGGGACTAGCGGGATCCCCATCTACGAGCAGTACTTC CASSGTSGIPIYEQYF
. TRBJ2-7 TRBV14 few TGTGCCAGCAGAGCTGGAAACTCCTACGAGCAGTACTTC CASRAGNSYEQYF
TRBD1 TRBJ1-5 TRBV19 few TGTGCCAGTAGGGACAGGGCGGCTCAGCCCCAGCATTTT CASRDRAAQPQHF
TRBD1 TRBJ1-1 TRBV5-1 . TGCGCCAGCAGCACAAACAGGGGAAACACTGAAGCTTTCTTT CASSTNRGNTEAFF
TRBD2 TRBJ2-7 TRBV18 . TGTGCCAGCTCACCCCTGGGCCTAGCGGGGGACTACGAGCAGTACTTC CASSPLGLAGDYEQYF
. TRBJ2-1 TRBV25-1 . TGTGCCAGCAGTGAACAGGAGGGCCACAATGAGCAGTTCTTC CASSEQEGHNEQFF
TRBD2 TRBJ2-3 TRBV6-4 . TGTGCCAGCAGCCCTGGACTAGAAACAGATACGCAGTATTTT CASSPGLETDTQYF
TRBD2 TRBJ2-7 TRBV30 once TGTGCCTGGAGGAAGGCACTAGCGGGAGTAAACGAGCAGTACTTC CAWRKALAGVNEQYF
TRBD2 TRBJ2-5 TRBV9 . TGTGCCAGCAGCCTTTCGGGACTAGCGGGGGGGGAGACCCAGTACTTC CASSLSGLAGGETQYF
TRBD1 TRBJ1-1 TRBV19 once TGTGCCAGTAGTATAGATACGACAGGGACAGTGAACACTGAAGCTTTCTTT CASSIDTTGTVNTEAFF
TRBD2 TRBJ2-7 TRBV6-5 few TGTGCCAGCAGTTACCACCTTGGCGGGGGGTCCTACGAGCAGTACTTC CASSYHLGGGSYEQYF
TRBD2 TRBJ2-7 TRBV28 . TGTGCCAGCAGTTCTATCGGACTAGCGACAGAATACGAGCAGTACTTC CASSSIGLATEYEQYF
. TRBJ2-2 TRBV5-4 . TGTGCCAGCAGCCCAGGGCATCCGGCTGGGGTCGGGGAGCTGTTTTTT CASSPGHPAGVGELFF
. TRBJ1-1 TRBV30 few TGTGCCTGGAGTATAGACTCCGAAGCTTTCTTT CAWSIDSEAFF
TRBD1 TRBJ1-2 TRBV6-6 . TGTGCCAGCAGTTCCGCCCAGGGGGACTATGGCTACACCTTC CASSSAQGDYGYTF
. TRBJ2-7 TRBV18 . TGTGCCAGCTCGACGGGGTACGGCTACGAGCAGTACTTC CASSTGYGYEQYF
TRBD1 TRBJ1-2 TRBV7-8 . TGTGCCAGCAGCTCTAGTTTAGAGGGGGCCCGAGGCTACACCTTC CASSSSLEGARGYTF
. TRBJ2-1 TRBV28 . TGTGCCAGCAGTTTGACAGGAGCCCTTAACAATGAGCAGTTCTTC CASSLTGALNNEQFF
. TRBJ1-1 TRBV28 once TGTGCCAGCAGCCCTGATCCTCGGAGAACTGAAGCTTTCTTT CASSPDPRRTEAFF
TRBD1 TRBJ1-3 TRBV4-2 . TGTGCCAGCAGCCAGGCCCGGGACAGGGGTGGAAACACCATATATTTT CASSQARDRGGNTIYF
TRBD2 TRBJ2-7 TRBV11-2 . TGTGCCAGCAGCTACGATGGCGGGACTAGCGAGTACGAGCAGTACTTC CASSYDGGTSEYEQYF
TRBD2 TRBJ2-1 TRBV2 few TGTGCCAGCAGTTCTCTTCCTAGCGGGACTGAGCAGTTCTTC CASSSLPSGTEQFF
TRBD1 TRBJ1-1 TRBV5-4 . TGTGCCAGCAGCCCGAGACAGGGGGTCGGCACTGAAGCTTTCTTT CASSPRQGVGTEAFF
TRBD2 TRBJ2-1 TRBV18 . TGTGCCAGCTCATCTAATCGCGGACTAGCGGGCGATGAGCAGTTCTTC CASSSNRGLAGDEQFF
TRBD1 TRBJ2-1 TRBV25-1 . TGTGCCAGCAGTGAACAGGACAGGGCGGGTGAGCAGTTCTTC CASSEQDRAGEQFF
TRBD1 TRBJ2-7 TRBV6-6 . TGTGCCAGCAGTAAACCGGGACAGTACGAGCAGTACTTC CASSKPGQYEQYF
. TRBJ1-4 TRBV6-5 . TGTGCCAGCAGCAGGGTTGCGAATGAAAAACTGTTTTTT CASSRVANEKLFF
. TRBJ2-3 TRBV4-1 . TGCGCCAGCAGCCAAGCGGCTAGACAGTTGGATACGCAGTATTTT CASSQAARQLDTQYF
TRBD1 TRBJ2-7 TRBV5-1 . TGTGCCAGCAGCACAACGGGACAGGGCTACGAGCAGTACTTC CASSTTGQGYEQYF
TRBD1 TRBJ2-7 TRBV29-1 . TGCAGCGTTGGAACAGGGGGCAGATACGAGCAGTACTTC CSVGTGGRYEQYF